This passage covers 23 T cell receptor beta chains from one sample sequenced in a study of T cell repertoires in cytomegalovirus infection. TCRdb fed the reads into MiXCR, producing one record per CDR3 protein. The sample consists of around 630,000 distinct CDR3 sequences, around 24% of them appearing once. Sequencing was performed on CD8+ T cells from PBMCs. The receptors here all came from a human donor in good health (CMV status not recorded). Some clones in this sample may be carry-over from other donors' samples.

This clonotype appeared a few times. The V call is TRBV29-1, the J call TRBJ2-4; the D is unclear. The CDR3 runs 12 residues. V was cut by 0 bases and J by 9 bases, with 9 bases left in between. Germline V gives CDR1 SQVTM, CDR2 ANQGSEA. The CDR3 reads CSVEDGVGIQYF. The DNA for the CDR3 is TGCAGCGTTGAAGATGGGGTGGGCATTCAGTACTTC.

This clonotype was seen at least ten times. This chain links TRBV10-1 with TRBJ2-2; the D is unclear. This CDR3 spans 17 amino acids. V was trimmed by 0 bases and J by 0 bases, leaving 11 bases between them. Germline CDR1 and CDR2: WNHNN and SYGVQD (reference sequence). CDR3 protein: CASSESGAAANTGELFF. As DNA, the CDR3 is TGCGCCAGCAGTGAGTCAGGCGCAGCCGCGAACACCGGGGAGCTGTTTTTT.

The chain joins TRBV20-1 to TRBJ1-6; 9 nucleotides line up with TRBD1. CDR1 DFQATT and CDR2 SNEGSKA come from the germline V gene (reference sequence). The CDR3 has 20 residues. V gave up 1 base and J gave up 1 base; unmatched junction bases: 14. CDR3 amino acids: CSARGLTGQGLLSYNSPLHF. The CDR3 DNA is TGCAGTGCTAGAGGTTTAACGGGACAGGGTTTATTGTCCTATAATTCACCCCTCCACTTT.

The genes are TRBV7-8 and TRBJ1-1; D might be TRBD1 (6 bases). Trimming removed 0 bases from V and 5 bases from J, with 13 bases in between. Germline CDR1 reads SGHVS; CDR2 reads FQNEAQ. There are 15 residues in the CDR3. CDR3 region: CASSLARTGRTEAFF. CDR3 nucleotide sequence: TGTGCCAGCAGCTTAGCGCGTACAGGGAGGACTGAAGCTTTCTTT.

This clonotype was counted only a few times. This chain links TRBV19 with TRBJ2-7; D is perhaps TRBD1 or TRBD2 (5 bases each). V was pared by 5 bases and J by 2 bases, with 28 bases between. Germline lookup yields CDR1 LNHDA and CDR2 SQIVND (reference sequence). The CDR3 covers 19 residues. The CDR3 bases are TGTGCCAGTAGTTTACGAAACCCCCCCCGAGGGGCTTCCCCCTACGAGCAGTACTTC. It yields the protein CASSLRNPPRGASPYEQYF.

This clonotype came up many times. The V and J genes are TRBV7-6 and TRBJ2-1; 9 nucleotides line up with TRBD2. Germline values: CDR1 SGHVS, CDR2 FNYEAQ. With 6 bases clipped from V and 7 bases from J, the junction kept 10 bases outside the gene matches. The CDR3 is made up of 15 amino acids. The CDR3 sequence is CASRYLAGIENEQFF. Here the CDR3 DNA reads TGTGCCAGCAGATACCTAGCGGGGATTGAGAATGAGCAGTTCTTC.

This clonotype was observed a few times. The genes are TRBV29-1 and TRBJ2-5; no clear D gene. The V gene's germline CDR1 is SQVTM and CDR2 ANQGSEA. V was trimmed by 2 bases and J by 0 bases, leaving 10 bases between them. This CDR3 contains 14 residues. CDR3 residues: CSVEPNSYQETQYF. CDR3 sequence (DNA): TGCAGCGTTGAACCCAACAGCTACCAAGAGACCCAGTACTTC.

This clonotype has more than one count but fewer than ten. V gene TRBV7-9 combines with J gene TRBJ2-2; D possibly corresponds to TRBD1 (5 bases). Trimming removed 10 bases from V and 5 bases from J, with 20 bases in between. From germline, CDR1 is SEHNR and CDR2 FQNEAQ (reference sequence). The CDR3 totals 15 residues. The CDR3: CATPSILRATGELFF. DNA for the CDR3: TGTGCCACACCATCGATTCTCAGGGCTACCGGGGAGCTGTTTTTT.

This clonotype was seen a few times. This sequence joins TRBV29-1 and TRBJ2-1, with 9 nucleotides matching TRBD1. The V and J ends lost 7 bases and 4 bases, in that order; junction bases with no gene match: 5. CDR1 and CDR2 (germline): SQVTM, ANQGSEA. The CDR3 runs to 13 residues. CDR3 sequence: CSAGTGRYNEQFF. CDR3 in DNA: TGCAGCGCGGGGACAGGGCGATACAATGAGCAGTTCTTC.

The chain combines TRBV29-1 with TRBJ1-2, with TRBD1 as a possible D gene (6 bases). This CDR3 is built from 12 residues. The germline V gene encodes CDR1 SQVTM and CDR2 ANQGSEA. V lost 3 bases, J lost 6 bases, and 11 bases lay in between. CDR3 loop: CSVDGAGDGYTF. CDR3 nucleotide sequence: TGCAGCGTTGACGGGGCAGGGGATGGCTACACCTTC.

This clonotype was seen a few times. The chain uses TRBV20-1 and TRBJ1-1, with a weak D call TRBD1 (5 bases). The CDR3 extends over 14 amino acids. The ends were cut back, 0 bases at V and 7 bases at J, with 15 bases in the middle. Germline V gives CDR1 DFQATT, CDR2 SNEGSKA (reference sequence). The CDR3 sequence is CSARDLGQGLEAFF. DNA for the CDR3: TGCAGTGCTAGAGATTTAGGTCAGGGCCTTGAAGCTTTCTTT.

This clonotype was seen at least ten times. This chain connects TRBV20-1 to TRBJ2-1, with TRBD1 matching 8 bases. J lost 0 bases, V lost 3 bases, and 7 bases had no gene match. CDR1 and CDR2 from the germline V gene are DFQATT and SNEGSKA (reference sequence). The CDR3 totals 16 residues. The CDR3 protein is CSARATGVGSYNEQFF. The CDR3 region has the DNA TGCAGTGCTAGGGCGACAGGGGTCGGCTCCTACAATGAGCAGTTCTTC.

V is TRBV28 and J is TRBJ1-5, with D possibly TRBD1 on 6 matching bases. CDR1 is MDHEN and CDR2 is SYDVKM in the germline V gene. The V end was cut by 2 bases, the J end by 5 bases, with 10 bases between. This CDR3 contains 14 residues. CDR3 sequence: CASSLTQGHQPQHF. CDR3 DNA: TGTGCCAGCAGTTTAACACAGGGTCATCAGCCCCAGCATTTT.

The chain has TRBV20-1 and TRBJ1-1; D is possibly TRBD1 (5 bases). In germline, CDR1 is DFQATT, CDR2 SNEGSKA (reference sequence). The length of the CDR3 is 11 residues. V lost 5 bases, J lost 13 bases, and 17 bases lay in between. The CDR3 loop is CSAWDEGFSFF. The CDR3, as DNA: TGCAGTGCTTGGGATGAGGGGTTTAGTTTCTTT.

The DNA of the CDR3 is TGTGCCATCAGTGCACGGGGACAGGGAGGAATGAACACTGAAGCTTTCTTT. Residues: CAISARGQGGMNTEAFF. This chain links TRBV10-3 with TRBJ1-1, with 9 bases fitting TRBD1. This CDR3 is 17 amino acids long. Germline values: CDR1 ENHRY, CDR2 SYGVKD. Losses at the gene ends were 4 bases for V and 0 bases for J; bases not matched to a gene: 9.

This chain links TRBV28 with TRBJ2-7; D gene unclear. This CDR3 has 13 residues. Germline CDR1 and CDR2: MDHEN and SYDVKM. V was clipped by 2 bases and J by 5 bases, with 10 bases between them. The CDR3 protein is CASSLRPVHEQYF. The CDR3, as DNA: TGTGCCAGCAGTTTAAGGCCTGTGCACGAGCAGTACTTC.

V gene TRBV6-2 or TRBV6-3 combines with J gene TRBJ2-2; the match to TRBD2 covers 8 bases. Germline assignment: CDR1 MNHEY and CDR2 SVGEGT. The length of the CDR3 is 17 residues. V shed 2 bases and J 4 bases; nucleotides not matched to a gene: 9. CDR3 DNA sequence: TGTGCCAGCAGTTACCGAACGGATCTAGCGGGCACCGGGGAGCTGTTTTTT. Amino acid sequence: CASSYRTDLAGTGELFF.

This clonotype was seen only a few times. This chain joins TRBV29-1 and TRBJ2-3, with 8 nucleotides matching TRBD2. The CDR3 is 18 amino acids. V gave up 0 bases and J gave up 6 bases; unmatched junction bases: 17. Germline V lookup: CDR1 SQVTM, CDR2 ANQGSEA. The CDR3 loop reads CSVEDPSSGPTIPDTQYF. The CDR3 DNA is TGCAGCGTTGAAGATCCGTCTAGCGGGCCCACTATTCCGGATACGCAGTATTTT.

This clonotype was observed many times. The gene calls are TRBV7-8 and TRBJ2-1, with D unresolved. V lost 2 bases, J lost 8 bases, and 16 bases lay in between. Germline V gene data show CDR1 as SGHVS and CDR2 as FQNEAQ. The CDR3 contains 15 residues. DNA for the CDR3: TGTGCCAGCAGCTTATTTGAAGGGTCCATACATGAGCAGTTCTTC. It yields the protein CASSLFEGSIHEQFF.

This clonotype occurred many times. CDR3 bases: TGTGCCAGCACCCGGGACCACGGGGGATCCTATAATTCACCCCTCCACTTT. Translated, it gives CASTRDHGGSYNSPLHF. V usage is TRBV7-2 and J usage is TRBJ1-6; tentatively, D is TRBD1 (5 bases). CDR1 is SGHTA and CDR2 is FQGNSA in the germline V gene. Deletions cut 7 bases from V and 1 base from J, with 17 bases between. CDR3 length: 17 amino acids. The full variable domain, completed using reference TRBV7-2 and TRBJ1-6, is GAGVSQSPSNKVTEKGKDVELRCDPISGHTALYWYRQSLGQGLEFLIYFQGNSAPDKSGLPSDRFSAERTGGSVSTLTIQRTQQEDSAVYLCASTRDHGGSYNSPLHFGNGTRLTVT.

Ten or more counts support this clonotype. The CDR3 is CASRSGTSGNEQFF. CDR3 bases: TGTGCCAGCAGGTCCGGGACTAGCGGCAATGAGCAGTTCTTC. The V gene is TRBV7-9, the J gene TRBJ2-1; TRBD2 aligns across 11 bases. The CDR3 contains 14 residues. V shed 6 bases, J shed 6 bases, and the junction held 4 bases outside the gene matches. Germline loops: CDR1 SEHNR, CDR2 FQNEAQ (reference sequence).

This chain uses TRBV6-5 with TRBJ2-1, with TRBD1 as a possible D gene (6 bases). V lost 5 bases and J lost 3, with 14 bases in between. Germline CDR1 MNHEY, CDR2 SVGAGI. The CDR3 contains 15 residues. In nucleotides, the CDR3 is TGTGCCAGCAGTCGCACAGGGACCCTCTACAATGAGCAGTTCTTC. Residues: CASSRTGTLYNEQFF.

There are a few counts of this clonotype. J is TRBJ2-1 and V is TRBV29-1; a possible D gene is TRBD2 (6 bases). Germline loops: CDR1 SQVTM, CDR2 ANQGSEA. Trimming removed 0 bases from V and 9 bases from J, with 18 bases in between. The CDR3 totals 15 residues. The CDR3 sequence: CSVEEERVYVSEQFF. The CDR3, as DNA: TGCAGCGTTGAAGAGGAGCGGGTTTACGTCAGTGAGCAGTTCTTC.